What follows is one T cell receptor (beta chain) and its context. The sample comes from a study of blood T cell repertoires in COVID-19. Overall study context: The samples span acute and convalescent COVID-19 from the United States, Italy and Spain. T cells, B-cell-depleted T cells, or PBMCs provided the cDNA or gDNA that served as material.

V was clipped by 2 bases and J by 3 bases; unmatched bases: 4. In germline, CDR1 is SGDLS, CDR2 YYNGEE. The CDR3 runs 14 residues. The authors' processing: Amplified reference gene primers provided the basis for estimating nucleated cell counts. TCRdb keeps only in-frame clones here, not all; method: immunoSEQ multiplex PCR. V and J calls and clone size come straight from that table; D and trimming were deduced from the DNA. The sample holds about 270,000 clones; around four fifths are singletons and the top ten take 4.1%. The V call is TRBV9, the J call TRBJ2-5; 7 positions agree with TRBD2. The sequencing sample was made of peripheral blood. The clonotype originates from a woman aged 45 to 65 with active or convalescent COVID-19. CDR3 sequence: CASSVGGGEETQYF. CDR3 in DNA: TGTGCCAGCAGCGTCGGGGGAGGGGAAGAGACCCAGTACTTC.